These T cell receptor beta chains were read from a single sample in a study of early T cells in non-severe SARS-CoV-2 infection. TCRdb ran MiXCR on the 5' RACE reads and lists one entry per CDR3 protein. The top ten clones hold 2.5% to 3.5% of a sample with around 70,000 distinct CDR3 sequences, 8% to 9.5% of them seen once. Sequencing was done on a sample of whole blood. Every receptor here comes from an adult who was a healthcare worker with PCR-confirmed SARS-CoV-2 infection or an uninfected control (not recorded which). Both conserved end residues are part of each CDR3. A D gene is named only where the DNA matches it firmly. The size entry is marked missing in some rows and otherwise reads once, few, many or a size class.

v_gene: TRBV3-1
j_gene: TRBJ1-5
len: 12
d_gene: NA
abundance: NA
CDR3aa: CASSLENQPQHF
CDR3nt: TGTGCCAGCAGCCTAGAGAATCAGCCCCAGCATTTT

v_gene: TRBV12-3/TRBV12-4
j_gene: TRBJ2-3
len: 15
d_gene: NA
abundance: few
CDR3aa: CASSLRRASTDTQYF
CDR3nt: TGTGCCAGCAGTCTTAGGCGGGCGAGCACAGATACGCAGTATTTT

v_gene: TRBV7-6
j_gene: TRBJ2-7
len: 16
d_gene: NA
abundance: NA
CDR3aa: CASSSVSGARSYEQYF
CDR3nt: TGTGCCAGCAGCTCAGTCTCAGGGGCGCGCTCCTACGAGCAGTACTTC

v_gene: TRBV5-5
j_gene: TRBJ2-2
len: 16
d_gene: NA
abundance: NA
CDR3aa: CASSFVWRANTGELFF
CDR3nt: TGTGCCAGCAGCTTTGTTTGGCGGGCGAACACCGGGGAGCTGTTTTTT

v_gene: TRBV20-1
j_gene: TRBJ1-6
len: 15
d_gene: TRBD1
abundance: many
CDR3aa: CSAKGTGGGDSPLHF
CDR3nt: TGCAGTGCTAAGGGGACAGGGGGCGGTGATTCACCCCTCCACTTT

v_gene: TRBV5-1
j_gene: TRBJ2-1
len: 15
d_gene: NA
abundance: few
CDR3aa: CASRDTGTSVNEQFF
CDR3nt: TGCGCCAGCAGGGATACCGGGACCTCGGTCAATGAGCAGTTCTTC

v_gene: TRBV4-3
j_gene: TRBJ2-1
len: 13
d_gene: NA
abundance: NA
CDR3aa: CASSQVKGSEQFF
CDR3nt: TGCGCCAGCAGCCAAGTGAAGGGTAGTGAGCAGTTCTTC

v_gene: TRBV20-1
j_gene: TRBJ2-1
len: 13
d_gene: TRBD2
abundance: many
CDR3aa: CSAMTSGSGEQFF
CDR3nt: TGCAGTGCTATGACTAGCGGGAGTGGCGAGCAGTTCTTC

v_gene: TRBV27
j_gene: TRBJ1-5
len: 20
d_gene: TRBD1
abundance: NA
CDR3aa: CASSLLPPGTAFNSNQPQHF
CDR3nt: TGTGCCAGCAGTTTACTACCCCCCGGGACAGCCTTTAATAGCAATCAGCCCCAGCATTTT

v_gene: TRBV7-7
j_gene: TRBJ2-3
len: 15
d_gene: TRBD2
abundance: NA
CDR3aa: CASSVAGGEADTQYF
CDR3nt: TGTGCCAGCAGCGTGGCGGGAGGGGAGGCAGATACGCAGTATTTT

v_gene: TRBV23-1
j_gene: TRBJ2-4
len: 14
d_gene: NA
abundance: once
CDR3aa: CASSHCTGNDIQYF
CDR3nt: TGCGCCAGCAGTCACTGTACCGGGAATGACATTCAGTACTTC

v_gene: TRBV21-1
j_gene: TRBJ2-4
len: 15
d_gene: NA
abundance: few
CDR3aa: CASSDDRGAKNIQYF
CDR3nt: TGTGCCAGCAGCGACGACAGGGGAGCCAAAAACATTCAGTACTTC

v_gene: TRBV20-1
j_gene: TRBJ1-5
len: 16
d_gene: NA
abundance: NA
CDR3aa: CSASSGTNLNNQPQHF
CDR3nt: TGCAGTGCTAGCTCCGGGACAAACCTTAACAATCAGCCCCAGCATTTT

v_gene: TRBV2
j_gene: TRBJ2-7
len: 15
d_gene: TRBD2
abundance: few
CDR3aa: CASRQTSGYSYEQYF
CDR3nt: TGTGCCAGCAGGCAAACTAGCGGTTACTCCTACGAGCAGTACTTC

v_gene: TRBV20-1
j_gene: TRBJ2-1
len: 13
d_gene: NA
abundance: NA
CDR3aa: CSAIDYRNNEQFF
CDR3nt: TGCAGTGCGATAGACTATAGAAACAATGAGCAGTTCTTC

v_gene: TRBV7-6
j_gene: TRBJ2-5
len: 14
d_gene: TRBD1
abundance: few
CDR3aa: CASSSDRYQETQYF
CDR3nt: TGTGCCAGCAGCTCGGACAGGTACCAAGAGACCCAGTACTTC

v_gene: TRBV30
j_gene: TRBJ2-2
len: 14
d_gene: TRBD1
abundance: few
CDR3aa: CAWSPGTGFRELFF
CDR3nt: TGTGCCTGGAGTCCCGGGACAGGCTTCCGGGAGCTGTTTTTT

v_gene: TRBV6-1
j_gene: TRBJ2-2
len: 14
d_gene: NA
abundance: few
CDR3aa: CASSASRGTGELFF
CDR3nt: TGTGCCAGCAGTGCCAGTCGGGGTACCGGGGAGCTGTTTTTT

v_gene: TRBV4-1
j_gene: TRBJ2-7
len: 15
d_gene: NA
abundance: NA
CDR3aa: CASSQGSRGDYEQYF
CDR3nt: TGCGCCAGCAGCCAAGGATCCAGGGGCGACTACGAGCAGTACTTC

v_gene: TRBV5-4
j_gene: TRBJ2-7
len: 15
d_gene: TRBD2
abundance: few
CDR3aa: CASSWTSAFSYEQYF
CDR3nt: TGTGCCAGCAGCTGGACTAGCGCCTTCTCCTACGAGCAGTACTTC

v_gene: TRBV14
j_gene: TRBJ2-1
len: 14
d_gene: NA
abundance: many
CDR3aa: CASSQERVVNEQFF
CDR3nt: TGTGCCAGCAGCCAAGAGAGAGTTGTCAATGAGCAGTTCTTC

v_gene: TRBV4-2
j_gene: TRBJ2-5
len: 13
d_gene: NA
abundance: many
CDR3aa: CASSPRGQETQYF
CDR3nt: TGTGCCAGCAGTCCTAGAGGCCAAGAGACCCAGTACTTC

v_gene: TRBV20-1
j_gene: TRBJ2-7
len: 15
d_gene: NA
abundance: many
CDR3aa: CSARSARPVNYEQYF
CDR3nt: TGCAGTGCTAGATCAGCCCGTCCGGTGAACTACGAGCAGTACTTC

v_gene: TRBV19
j_gene: TRBJ1-2
len: 14
d_gene: TRBD1
abundance: NA
CDR3aa: CASRRDTGGYGYTF
CDR3nt: TGTGCCAGTAGGCGGGACACAGGGGGCTATGGCTACACCTTC

v_gene: TRBV6-5
j_gene: TRBJ2-5
len: 14
d_gene: NA
abundance: few
CDR3aa: CASSYSRRRGTQYF
CDR3nt: TGTGCCAGCAGTTACTCGAGGAGGAGGGGGACCCAGTACTTC

v_gene: TRBV5-4
j_gene: TRBJ2-3
len: 14
d_gene: NA
abundance: NA
CDR3aa: CASSRRTSTDTQYF
CDR3nt: TGTGCCAGCAGCAGACGGACTAGCACAGATACGCAGTATTTT

v_gene: TRBV6-4
j_gene: TRBJ1-1
len: 15
d_gene: NA
abundance: many
CDR3aa: CASSDPTSRRTEAFF
CDR3nt: TGTGCCAGCAGTGACCCGACAAGTAGGCGCACTGAAGCTTTCTTT

v_gene: TRBV7-6
j_gene: TRBJ2-7
len: 14
d_gene: NA
abundance: NA
CDR3aa: CASSFGPQVYEQYF
CDR3nt: TGTGCCAGCAGCTTTGGACCACAAGTCTACGAGCAGTACTTC

v_gene: TRBV7-2
j_gene: TRBJ1-5
len: 15
d_gene: NA
abundance: many
CDR3aa: CASSLGVRENQPQHF
CDR3nt: TGTGCCAGCAGCTTAGGAGTCAGGGAGAATCAGCCCCAGCATTTT

v_gene: TRBV29-1
j_gene: TRBJ2-3
len: 15
d_gene: NA
abundance: many
CDR3aa: CSVEGDRAITDTQYF
CDR3nt: TGCAGCGTTGAAGGGGACCGGGCGATCACAGATACGCAGTATTTT

v_gene: TRBV29-1
j_gene: TRBJ1-2
len: 13
d_gene: NA
abundance: many
CDR3aa: CSVGSDRTYGYTF
CDR3nt: TGCAGCGTTGGGTCCGACAGGACCTATGGCTACACCTTC

v_gene: TRBV7-2
j_gene: TRBJ1-6
len: 15
d_gene: NA
abundance: many
CDR3aa: CASSIHNPLNSPLHF
CDR3nt: TGTGCCAGCAGCATTCATAACCCCCTTAATTCACCCCTCCACTTT

v_gene: TRBV7-6
j_gene: TRBJ2-2
len: 16
d_gene: NA
abundance: few
CDR3aa: CASGLLNRMGTGELFF
CDR3nt: TGTGCCAGCGGGCTCTTAAACAGGATGGGCACCGGGGAGCTGTTTTTT

v_gene: TRBV5-1
j_gene: TRBJ2-2
len: 14
d_gene: TRBD1
abundance: many
CDR3aa: CASSVTGSPGELFF
CDR3nt: TGCGCCAGCAGCGTGACAGGGAGTCCCGGGGAGCTGTTTTTT

v_gene: TRBV5-1
j_gene: TRBJ2-7
len: 14
d_gene: NA
abundance: few
CDR3aa: CASSRTAPSYEQYF
CDR3nt: TGCGCCAGCAGCCGGACAGCTCCTTCCTACGAGCAGTACTTC

v_gene: TRBV19
j_gene: TRBJ1-4
len: 14
d_gene: NA
abundance: few
CDR3aa: CASTPGTWKEKLFF
CDR3nt: TGTGCCAGCACCCCAGGTACATGGAAAGAAAAACTGTTTTTT

v_gene: TRBV20-1
j_gene: TRBJ1-2
len: 15
d_gene: TRBD1
abundance: NA
CDR3aa: CSASHFGTGDYGYTF
CDR3nt: TGCAGTGCATCTCACTTCGGGACAGGGGACTATGGCTACACCTTC

v_gene: TRBV30
j_gene: TRBJ2-3
len: 15
d_gene: TRBD2
abundance: many
CDR3aa: CAEKLAGVGTDTQYF
CDR3nt: TGTGCCGAAAAACTAGCGGGAGTTGGCACAGATACGCAGTATTTT

v_gene: TRBV28
j_gene: TRBJ2-2
len: 16
d_gene: TRBD2
abundance: many
CDR3aa: CASGTSGAPNTGELFF
CDR3nt: TGTGCCAGTGGGACTAGCGGGGCTCCGAACACCGGGGAGCTGTTTTTT

v_gene: TRBV9
j_gene: TRBJ2-6
len: 14
d_gene: NA
abundance: few
CDR3aa: CASSVAGPLVSFTF
CDR3nt: TGTGCCAGCAGCGTAGCAGGGCCCCTTGTCTCTTTTACTTTC

v_gene: TRBV10-1
j_gene: TRBJ2-1
len: 17
d_gene: NA
abundance: many
CDR3aa: CASSFDPGPGPNNEQFF
CDR3nt: TGCGCCAGCAGCTTCGACCCCGGACCCGGACCGAACAATGAGCAGTTCTTC

v_gene: TRBV14
j_gene: TRBJ2-3
len: 17
d_gene: NA
abundance: NA
CDR3aa: CASSQDVAAFSTDTQYF
CDR3nt: TGTGCCAGCAGCCAAGATGTCGCGGCCTTTAGCACAGATACGCAGTATTTT

v_gene: TRBV4-3
j_gene: TRBJ2-7
len: 13
d_gene: NA
abundance: NA
CDR3aa: CASSQPRAGERYF
CDR3nt: TGCGCCAGCAGCCAGCCTAGGGCCGGCGAGCGGTACTTC

v_gene: TRBV11-2
j_gene: TRBJ1-2
len: 14
d_gene: NA
abundance: many
CDR3aa: CASIGAERNYGYTF
CDR3nt: TGTGCCAGCATCGGGGCCGAACGGAACTATGGCTACACCTTC

v_gene: TRBV11-2
j_gene: TRBJ1-6
len: 14
d_gene: NA
abundance: many
CDR3aa: CASSSARRNSPLHF
CDR3nt: TGTGCCAGCAGCTCCGCAAGGAGGAATTCACCCCTCCACTTT

v_gene: TRBV6-5
j_gene: TRBJ2-7
len: 16
d_gene: NA
abundance: NA
CDR3aa: CASSYRPSPWAYEQYF
CDR3nt: TGTGCCAGCAGTTACAGACCTAGCCCCTGGGCCTACGAGCAGTACTTC

v_gene: TRBV3-1
j_gene: TRBJ1-1
len: 13
d_gene: TRBD1
abundance: few
CDR3aa: CASSDIRGQEAFF
CDR3nt: TGTGCCAGCAGCGACATCAGGGGGCAGGAAGCTTTCTTT

v_gene: TRBV7-6
j_gene: TRBJ2-5
len: 13
d_gene: NA
abundance: medium-sized
CDR3aa: CASSKGHMETQYF
CDR3nt: TGTGCCAGCAGTAAAGGACATATGGAGACCCAGTACTTC

v_gene: TRBV10-3
j_gene: TRBJ2-7
len: 16
d_gene: TRBD2
abundance: NA
CDR3aa: CAISDLSGTGSYEQYF
CDR3nt: TGTGCCATCAGTGACCTTAGCGGGACCGGCTCCTACGAGCAGTACTTC

v_gene: TRBV28
j_gene: TRBJ1-1
len: 14
d_gene: NA
abundance: few
CDR3aa: CASSFWTHNTEAFF
CDR3nt: TGTGCCAGCAGTTTCTGGACACATAACACTGAAGCTTTCTTT

v_gene: TRBV7-2
j_gene: TRBJ2-7
len: 16
d_gene: NA
abundance: many
CDR3aa: CASSKTARRSSYEQYF
CDR3nt: TGTGCCAGCAGCAAAACAGCCCGCAGGTCATCCTACGAGCAGTACTTC

v_gene: TRBV12-3/TRBV12-4
j_gene: TRBJ2-3
len: 17
d_gene: TRBD2
abundance: NA
CDR3aa: CASRPTWTSGFTDTQYF
CDR3nt: TGTGCCAGCAGACCGACTTGGACTAGCGGATTCACAGATACGCAGTATTTT

v_gene: TRBV6-2/TRBV6-3
j_gene: TRBJ2-7
len: 12
d_gene: NA
abundance: once
CDR3aa: CASSDQKYEQYF
CDR3nt: TGTGCCAGCAGCGACCAGAAATACGAGCAGTACTTC

v_gene: TRBV20-1
j_gene: TRBJ2-2
len: 16
d_gene: TRBD2
abundance: few
CDR3aa: CSAPLLLAGDTGELFF
CDR3nt: TGCAGTGCTCCCCTCTTACTAGCGGGAGACACCGGGGAGCTGTTTTTT

v_gene: TRBV5-1
j_gene: TRBJ2-7
len: 13
d_gene: NA
abundance: NA
CDR3aa: CASSTQGYYEQYF
CDR3nt: TGCGCCAGCAGCACACAGGGTTACTACGAGCAGTACTTC

v_gene: TRBV6-5
j_gene: TRBJ2-7
len: 12
d_gene: NA
abundance: NA
CDR3aa: CASSNTGGEQYF
CDR3nt: TGTGCCAGCAGTAATACAGGAGGCGAGCAGTACTTC

v_gene: TRBV19
j_gene: TRBJ2-7
len: 14
d_gene: TRBD2
abundance: many
CDR3aa: CASMSTSGSYEQYF
CDR3nt: TGTGCCAGTATGAGTACTAGCGGATCCTACGAGCAGTACTTC

v_gene: TRBV27
j_gene: TRBJ2-3
len: 16
d_gene: TRBD2
abundance: few
CDR3aa: CATKGGSGSWEDTQYF
CDR3nt: TGTGCCACTAAAGGGGGTAGCGGGAGTTGGGAAGATACGCAGTATTTT

v_gene: TRBV20-1
j_gene: TRBJ2-1
len: 14
d_gene: NA
abundance: NA
CDR3aa: CSAGGSVGDNEQFF
CDR3nt: TGCAGTGCTGGCGGGTCCGTGGGGGACAATGAGCAGTTCTTC